These 22 T cell receptor beta chains originate from one sample sequenced in a study of CD8+ T cells in alopecia areata. Once RNA had been extracted, it was reverse transcribed into cDNA to act as the sequencing template. The protocol was immunoSEQ multiplex PCR, while the TCRdb copy is restricted to in-frame clones and leaves out a portion. The sample records 200,000 to 250,000 clones, less than 45% being singletons. Described treatment: oral pan-JAK inhibitor, 5-10 mg twice daily. The specimen was CD4+ T cells sorted from blood, collected at approximately week 36, from a patient treated with tofacitinib. The receptor set was obtained from a human donor with alopecia areata.

The chain joins TRBV4-1 to TRBJ2-1; 9 bases are a match to TRBD2. The CDR3 is 15 residues long. Per germline, CDR1 MGHRA and CDR2 YSYEKL. J gave up 7 bases and V 1 base, and 5 bases lay outside the gene matches. DNA of the CDR3: TGCGCCAGCAGCCAAGGAAATAGCGGGAGAAATGAGCAGTTCTTC. The encoded protein is CASSQGNSGRNEQFF.

Only a few counts were recorded for this clone. The rearrangement uses TRBV28 and TRBJ2-7, with 8 positions matching TRBD2. Germline assignment: CDR1 MDHEN and CDR2 SYDVKM. The CDR3 length is 16 residues. With 5 bases clipped from V and 2 bases from J, the junction kept 11 bases outside the gene matches. CDR3 in DNA: TGTGCCAGCAGTCTCTCCGGAAGCGGGAGTCCCTACGAGCAGTACTTC. Its translation is CASSLSGSGSPYEQYF. The full variable domain, with the rest looked up from reference TRBV28 and TRBJ2-7, is DVKVTQSSRYLVKRTGEKVFLECVQDMDHENMFWYRQDPGLGLRLIYFSYDVKMKEKGDIPEGYSVSREKKERFSLILESASTNQTSMYLCASSLSGSGSPYEQYFGPGTRLTVT.

For this clone: One junction end disagrees with the germline gene, perhaps due to a read error. This rearrangement joins TRBV7-8 to TRBJ2-3, with D perhaps matching TRBD2 (5 bases). Germline values: CDR1 SGHVS, CDR2 FQNEAQ. CDR3 length: 14 amino acids. CDR3 sequence: CANSLVGGGDTQYF. In DNA form, the CDR3 reads TGTGCCAACAGCTTAGTAGGCGGCGGGGATACGCAGTATTTT.

The CDR3: CAWGSVYGGVSTDTQYF. The CDR3 DNA reads as TGTGCCTGGGGATCTGTCTATGGAGGGGTCAGCACAGATACGCAGTATTTT. V is TRBV30 and J is TRBJ2-3, with D possibly being TRBD2 (6 bases). The CDR3 runs to 17 residues. With 5 bases removed from V and 0 bases from J, the gap between germline ends came to 21 bases. The V gene's germline CDR1 is GTSNPN and CDR2 SVGIG (reference sequence).

This clone was counted only a few times. The gene calls are TRBV5-1 and TRBJ2-5; D could derive from TRBD1 or TRBD2 (6 bases each). Germline CDR1 is SGHRS and CDR2 is YFSETQ. V was pared by 2 bases and J by 4 bases, with 12 bases between. The CDR3 length is 14 residues. CDR3 in DNA: TGCGCCAGCAGCTTACCGGAGGGGGGAGAGACCCAGTACTTC. Translating gives CASSLPEGGETQYF.

The chain couples TRBV5-4 to TRBJ2-2; 7 nucleotides line up with TRBD1. Germline V gene sequence: CDR1 SGHNT, CDR2 YYREEE (reference sequence). The J segment lost 3 bases and the V segment lost 2 bases, leaving 1 base of the junction unmatched. This CDR3 is 14 amino acids long. This chain's CDR3 is CASSFGTDTGELFF. CDR3 sequence (DNA): TGTGCCAGCAGCTTTGGGACAGACACCGGGGAGCTGTTTTTT. The full variable domain, with the rest looked up from reference TRBV5-4 and TRBJ2-2, is ETGVTQSPTHLIKTRGQQVTLRCSSQSGHNTVSWYQQALGQGPQFIFQYYREEENGRGNFPPRFSGLQFPNYSSELNVNALELDDSALYLCASSFGTDTGELFFGEGSRLTVL.

This clone was counted a few times. CDR3 residues: CASRFLSPNTGELFF. CDR3 nucleotide sequence: TGTGCCAGCAGATTCCTCTCACCGAACACCGGGGAGCTGTTTTTT. The chain combines TRBV27 with TRBJ2-2, with D unresolved. There are 15 residues in the CDR3. V dropped 6 bases and J dropped 0 bases, with 11 bases sitting between them. CDR1 is MNHEY and CDR2 is SMNVEV in the germline V gene (reference sequence).

This clone was recorded many times. This rearrangement joins TRBV5-1 to TRBJ2-7, with D perhaps matching TRBD1 (5 bases). V dropped 0 bases and J dropped 3 bases, with 10 bases sitting between them. Per germline, CDR1 SGHRS and CDR2 YFSETQ. This CDR3 contains 14 residues. CDR3 sequence reads: CASSLEGQDYEQYF. The CDR3 DNA sequence: TGCGCCAGCAGCTTGGAAGGACAAGACTACGAGCAGTACTTC. Combining the CDR3 with reference TRBV5-1 and TRBJ2-7 gives the whole variable domain KAGVTQTPRYLIKTRGQQVTLSCSPISGHRSVSWYQQTPGQGLQFLFEYFSETQRNKGNFPGRFSGRQFSNSRSEMNVSTLELGDSALYLCASSLEGQDYEQYFGPGTRLTVT.

This clone appeared a single time. The chain joins TRBV9 to TRBJ2-6; D may be TRBD1 (6 bases). Germline V gene sequence: CDR1 SGDLS, CDR2 YYNGEE. The V and J ends lost 0 bases and 1 base respectively, with 8 bases between them. The CDR3 is made up of 16 amino acids. DNA for the CDR3: TGTGCCAGCAGCGTAGCTCAGGGGTCTGGGGCCAACGTCCTGACTTTC. As protein: CASSVAQGSGANVLTF.

The V and J genes are TRBV15 and TRBJ2-7; D unclear. CDR3 length: 14 residues. Trimming left V 4 bases short and J 1 base short, with 11 bases between. Looked up from germline, CDR1 is LNHNV and CDR2 is YYDKDF (reference sequence). The CDR3 coding sequence is TGTGCCACCAGCAACCCATCACGATCCTACGAGCAGTACTTC. Amino acids: CATSNPSRSYEQYF.

As for this clone: Distinct nucleotide sequences in the sample also encode this CDR3. The J gene is TRBJ1-1, the V gene TRBV6-5; a weak D match, TRBD1 (5 bases). V was cut by 0 bases and J by 6 bases, with 11 bases left in between. CDR1 and CDR2 from the germline V gene are MNHEY and SVGAGI. This CDR3 has 14 residues. CDR3 residues: CASSYSGRRPEAFF. CDR3 sequence (DNA): TGTGCCAGCAGTTACTCGGGGCGGAGACCTGAAGCTTTCTTT.

The rearrangement links TRBV18 to TRBJ2-7, with 9 bases lining up with TRBD2. The V segment lost 3 bases and the J segment 6 bases; nucleotides outside the gene matches: 6. Germline-derived CDR1 and CDR2 are KGHSH and LQKENI. This CDR3 contains 14 residues. CDR3 nucleotide sequence: TGTGCCAGCTCACCTACTAGCGGGTTTGGCGAGCAGTACTTC. Translating it yields CASSPTSGFGEQYF.

This clone was detected a few times. V is TRBV5-4 and J is TRBJ1-1; 7 positions agree with TRBD1. CDR1 is SGHNT, CDR2 YYREEE, per germline (reference sequence). V was clipped by 3 bases and J by 10 bases; unmatched bases: 6. There are 12 residues in the CDR3. In DNA, the CDR3 is TGTGCCAGCAGCTACTCAGGGGGGAGAGCTTTCTTT. Translating it yields CASSYSGGRAFF.

This sequence joins TRBV19 and TRBJ2-2; possible D gene TRBD1, 5 bases. Germline V lookup: CDR1 LNHDA, CDR2 SQIVND (reference sequence). This CDR3 has 14 amino acids. Deletions cut 7 bases from V and 7 bases from J, with 16 bases between. The CDR3 sequence is CASKTVPQGGELFF. The DNA of the CDR3 is TGTGCCAGTAAGACAGTTCCCCAGGGCGGGGAGCTGTTTTTT.

Points on this clone: The same CDR3 arises from other DNA sequences in this sample as well. The CDR3 loop is CASSQGREGPYEQYF. CDR3 sequence (DNA): TGTGCCAGCAGCCAAGGGCGGGAAGGTCCCTACGAGCAGTACTTC. This chain connects TRBV7-9 to TRBJ2-7; a possible D gene is TRBD2 (6 bases). The CDR3 totals 15 residues. CDR1 is SEHNR and CDR2 is FQNEAQ in the germline V gene (reference sequence). Trimming pared 5 bases from V and 2 bases from J, leaving 16 bases between.

The genes are TRBV29-1 and TRBJ2-5; D unresolved. V was cut by 4 bases and J by 3 bases, with 9 bases left in between. CDR3 size: 12 residues. Germline lookup yields CDR1 SQVTM and CDR2 ANQGSEA. Here the CDR3 DNA reads TGCAGCGTTGGGACCGACAAAGAGACCCAGTACTTC. Its protein product is CSVGTDKETQYF.

This clone was counted between two and nine times. The chain carries TRBV4-2 and TRBJ2-1; 11 bases are shared with TRBD1. The CDR3 loop spans 15 amino acids. Germline V gene lookup returns CDR1 LGHNA and CDR2 YNFKEQ. Germline trimming cut 1 base from V and 8 bases from J; bases unmatched to any gene: 4. CDR3 residues: CASSQGRTGGDEQFF. The CDR3 DNA is TGTGCCAGCAGCCAAGGACGGACAGGGGGCGATGAGCAGTTCTTC.

This clone was observed a handful of times. The chain couples TRBV6-6 to TRBJ2-5; D ambiguous. The length of the CDR3 is 11 residues. Germline CDR1 reads MNHNY; CDR2 reads SVGAGI (reference sequence). Deletions cut 8 bases from V and 2 bases from J, with 6 bases between. This chain's CDR3 is CASSSQETQYF. CDR3 DNA sequence: TGTGCCAGCTCGTCACAAGAGACCCAGTACTTC.

This chain uses TRBV18 with TRBJ2-7; no reliable D call. Germline V CDR1 and CDR2: KGHSH, LQKENI. V lost 5 bases, J lost 3 bases, and 8 bases lay in between. CDR3 length equals 12 residues. This CDR3 reads CASSELLYEQYF. The CDR3 nucleotides are TGTGCCAGCTCAGAACTTCTCTACGAGCAGTACTTC.

This clone was seen many times. The chain employs TRBV23-1 and TRBJ1-1; no definite D call. TRBV23-1 is reported as an ORF; its role is uncertain. This CDR3 contains 15 residues. V gave up 0 bases and J gave up 1 base, with 9 bases separating them. The CDR3 sequence is CASSQSERKNTEAFF. As DNA, the CDR3 is TGCGCCAGCAGTCAATCGGAAAGGAAGAACACTGAAGCTTTCTTT.

This sequence joins TRBV29-1 and TRBJ1-2; D remains unclear. CDR3 length: 11 residues. CDR1 and CDR2 from the germline V gene are SQVTM and ANQGSEA. The ends were cut back, 5 bases at V and 6 bases at J, with 10 bases in the middle. The CDR3 protein is CSVLRDHGYTF. Written as DNA, the CDR3 is TGCAGCGTTCTTAGAGACCATGGCTACACCTTC.

The CDR3 DNA reads TGCAGCGTTGAAAAGTGGGATACGCAGTATTTT. The encoded protein is CSVEKWDTQYF. The J gene is TRBJ2-3, the V gene TRBV29-1; D is unclear. The V end lost 2 bases, the J end lost 6 bases, and 6 bases lay between the germline ends. Germline V CDR1 and CDR2: SQVTM, ANQGSEA. This CDR3 region has 11 residues.